These 16 T cell receptor beta chains came from one sample sequenced in a study of tumor and adjacent non-tumor tissue in lung cancer. A modified ARM-PCR protocol with three rounds of nested PCR amplified TCRbeta. TCRdb re-called the multiplex PCR reads through MiXCR, storing one row per CDR3 protein. This sample yields about 140,000 distinct CDR3 sequences, of which around 67% are seen a single time; roughly 18% belongs to the top ten. This sample's RNA came from whole unsorted tissue. Source material: lung tumor tissue. These receptors were taken from a man in his sixties with small cell lung cancer.

J is TRBJ2-3 and V is TRBV29-1; 12 nucleotides match TRBD2. CDR3 length: 14 amino acids. Germline V CDR1 and CDR2: SQVTM, ANQGSEA. The CDR3 nucleotides are TGCAATGTTCGACTAGCGGGGGGCACAGATACGCAGTATTTT. It specifies CNVRLAGGTDTQYF.

With regard to this clonotype: One end of the junction does not line up with germline, which may come from a read error. CDR3 nucleotide sequence: TGTGCCAGCACCTTAGCGCAAGAGACCCAGTACTTC. Encoded protein: CASTLAQETQYF. The chain carries TRBV11-1 and TRBJ2-5, with D possibly being TRBD2 (5 bases). Germline V lookup: CDR1 SGHAT, CDR2 FQDESV (reference sequence). This CDR3 contains 12 residues. The full variable domain, completed using reference TRBV11-1 and TRBJ2-5, is EAEVAQSPRYKITEKSQAVAFWCDPISGHATLYWYRQILGQGPELLVQFQDESVVDDSQLPKDRFSAERLKGVDSTLKIQPAELGDSAMYLCASTLAQETQYFGPGTRLLVL.

Regarding this clonotype: A much larger clone lies one base from this, so it may be a read error. This chain links TRBV12-3 or TRBV12-4 with TRBJ2-5, with D hard to call. This CDR3 is 13 amino acids long. Trimming cost V 3 bases and J 5 bases, with 10 bases left between them. The CDR3 DNA sequence: TGTGCCAGCAGTTTTGCATGTCTTGAGACCCAGTACTTC. Translating it yields CASSFACLETQYF.

The chain has TRBV7-9 and TRBJ1-2, with 8 bases matching TRBD1. The CDR3 has 13 amino acids. Germline lookup yields CDR1 SEHNR and CDR2 FQNEAQ (reference sequence). Unmatched junction bases numbered 5, after V lost 3 bases and J lost 8 bases. CDR3 region: CASSLGQAGGYTF. In nucleotides, the CDR3 is TGTGCCAGCAGCTTGGGACAGGCCGGCGGCTACACCTTC. The complete variable domain, with remaining parts taken from reference TRBV7-9 and TRBJ1-2, reads DTGVSQNPRHKITKRGQNVTFRCDPISEHNRLYWYRQTLGQGPEFLTYFQNEAQLEKSRLLSDRFSAERPKGSFSTLEIQRTEQGDSAMYLCASSLGQAGGYTFGSGTRLTVV.

With regard to this clonotype: Here the CDR3 omits its conserved ending phenylalanine or tryptophan, so a read error is the likely source. V gene TRBV5-1 combines with J gene TRBJ1-1; the D gene is possibly TRBD1 (6 bases). The V and J ends lost 3 bases and 3 bases respectively, with 12 bases between them. The CDR3 runs to 14 residues. Germline CDR1 SGHRS, CDR2 YFSETQ. CDR3 DNA sequence: TGCGCCAGCAGCTCCACAGGGAAGGACACTGAAGCTTTCTTG. It is translated as CASSSTGKDTEAFL.

Of note for this clonotype: This clone may be a read error of a much larger clone one base away. The chain carries TRBV4-2 and TRBJ2-5; 8 bases are shared with TRBD1. There are 15 residues in the CDR3. Looked up from germline, CDR1 is LGHNA and CDR2 is YNFKEQ. The CDR3 DNA reads TGTACCAGCAGCCAAGACAGGGGTCAGGGTGTGACCCAGTACTTC. Protein product: CTSSQDRGQGVTQYF.

As concerns this clonotype: The junction shows a germline mismatch at one end, possibly a read error. The chain combines TRBV11-3 with TRBJ1-1; D remains ambiguous. CDR3 length equals 13 residues. Germline lookup yields CDR1 SGHNT and CDR2 YENEEA. CDR3 region: CASSFSLNIEAFF. CDR3 DNA sequence: TGTGCCAGTAGCTTTTCACTTAACATTGAAGCTTTCTTT.

This clonotype showed up just once. One end of the junction does not line up with germline, which may come from a read error. J is TRBJ2-1 and V is TRBV6-6; tentatively, D is TRBD2 (5 bases). The CDR3 is 12 amino acids. The germline CDR1 and CDR2 sequences are MNHNY and SVGAGI (reference sequence). CDR3 coding DNA: TGTGCCAGGAGCCAGCTCTACAATGAGCGGTTATTC. Translating gives CARSQLYNERLF.

The chain carries TRBV5-1 and TRBJ2-7, with 7 bases fitting TRBD2. Germline CDR1 reads SGHRS; CDR2 reads YFSETQ. The CDR3 contains 15 residues. The junction had 8 bases not matched to a gene; V was cut back by 0 bases and J by 5 bases. The CDR3 DNA is TGCGCCAGCAGCTTGGCCCGGACCGCGGGGGACGAGCAGTACTTC. Amino acids: CASSLARTAGDEQYF.

The genes are TRBV20-1 and TRBJ2-5; 12 bases fit TRBD1. Looked up from germline, CDR1 is DFQATT and CDR2 is SNEGSKA (reference sequence). The length of the CDR3 is 14 residues. The CDR3 DNA sequence: TGCGGTTCATGGGACAGGGGGCTGGGGGAGACCCAGTACTTC. Protein product: CGSWDRGLGETQYF.

Details on this clonotype: The CDR3 end shows no conserved phenylalanine or tryptophan, and so a read error is likely. CDR3 residues: CSARDQRADTQYY. The CDR3 DNA is TGTAGTGCTAGAGATCAAAGGGCAGATACGCAGTATTAT. The chain couples TRBV20-1 to TRBJ2-3; the D is unclear. Germline V gene lookup returns CDR1 DFQATT and CDR2 SNEGSKA (reference sequence). The CDR3 spans 13 residues.

Concerning this clonotype itself: One end of the junction is discordant with germline, which a read error may explain. The chain carries TRBV29-1 and TRBJ2-3; D perhaps matches TRBD2 (6 bases). CDR1 SQVTM and CDR2 ANQGSEA come from the germline V gene. The CDR3 contains 12 residues. The DNA of the CDR3 is TGCATCGTTGACGGAGGGACAGATACGCAGTATTTT. Protein: CIVDGGTDTQYF.

This clonotype came up a few times. Compared with germline, one end of the junction differs, possibly owing to a read error. The gene calls are TRBV11-2 and TRBJ2-1; 10 positions match TRBD2. CDR1 and CDR2 from the germline V gene are SGHAT and FQNNGV. The CDR3 is made up of 15 amino acids. This CDR3 reads CANSLVAGGGSEQFF. CDR3 nucleotide sequence: TGTGCCAACAGCTTAGTAGCGGGAGGAGGCAGTGAGCAGTTCTTC.

In regard to this clonotype: A much larger clone is a single base away; this may be a read error. V is TRBV20-1 and J is TRBJ2-3; D is possibly TRBD2 (5 bases). The CDR3 contains 14 residues. The ends were cut back, 6 bases at V and 2 bases at J, with 15 bases in the middle. Germline-derived CDR1 and CDR2 are DFQATT and SNEGSKA (reference sequence). The CDR3 sequence is CSAEGGWDTDTQYF. DNA for the CDR3: TGCAGTGCAGAGGGCGGGTGGGACACAGATACGCAGTATTTT.

A word on this clonotype: One end of the junction varies from germline; a read error may be responsible. CDR3 nucleotide sequence: TGCGCCAGCATCCAAGACCGACTGGATTCACCCCTCCACTTT. Translation gives CASIQDRLDSPLHF. This chain links TRBV4-1 with TRBJ1-6; D remains unclear. The CDR3 is 14 residues long. Germline V lookup: CDR1 MGHRA, CDR2 YSYEKL.

To note about this clonotype: Its ends do not fully match the called genes, so a read error is possible. The CDR3 nucleotides are TGTGCCAGCAGTCAGGACGGTGCGGAAATCTTC. It codes for CASSQDGAEIF. This chain connects TRBV6-6 to TRBJ2-1; no definite D call. The CDR3 is 11 amino acids. Germline loops: CDR1 MNHNY, CDR2 SVGAGI (reference sequence).